This TCR beta chain was identified in a study of shared clonotypes between healthy human individuals. Study-wide results and caveats: Even with large depth, rarefaction showed that sorted-subset sequencing was incomplete.

At the deep level, the assay was run. TCRdb's copy holds only in-frame clones and misses some; the assay was immunoSEQ multiplex PCR. This table holds about 2.3 million clones, around 92% found once. Concerning this clone itself: The antigen is not known.

There are 15 residues in the CDR3. Trimming cost V 1 base and J 2 bases, with 9 bases left between them. Germline assignment: CDR1 LGHNT and CDR2 FRNRAP. The sequence derives from a man aged 18 to 29 in good health. Some clones in this sample may be carry-over from other donors' samples. The rearrangement links TRBV12-5 to TRBJ1-5, with D uncertain. The sequenced material came from naive CD4+ T cells from PBMCs. Subset reported: CD45RA+ positively selected. CDR3 region: CASGLGQPGNQPQHF. CDR3 coding DNA: TGTGCTAGTGGTTTGGGGCAGCCAGGCAATCAGCCCCAGCATTTT.